The rows below give T cell receptor beta chains drawn from one sample of a study of blood T cell repertoires in COVID-19. Repertoires were generated with immunoSEQ multiplex PCR, while TCRdb's copy carries only in-frame clones and drops some. The sample includes 90,000 or so clones, 90% of them seen just once. Source material: peripheral blood. These receptors all stem from a woman older than 75 with active or convalescent COVID-19. CDR3s include the opening cysteine and the closing phenylalanine or tryptophan. The order of the fields is J gene, D gene, V gene, clone size, CDR3 DNA, CDR3 protein. A D gene is named only where the DNA matches it firmly. Clone size is shown for a subset of rows, as once, few, many or a class of expanded clone.

j_gene: TRBJ2-2
d_gene: TRBD2
v_gene: TRBV5-1
abundance: NA
CDR3nt: TGCGCCAGCAGCTCGAGGGCGGGAGCCGGGGAGCTGTTTTTT
CDR3aa: CASSSRAGAGELFF

j_gene: TRBJ2-1
d_gene: TRBD2
v_gene: TRBV18
abundance: NA
CDR3nt: TGTGCCAGCTTCTTTGGGACTAGCGGGAGGAATGAGCAGTTCTTC
CDR3aa: CASFFGTSGRNEQFF

j_gene: TRBJ2-7
d_gene: TRBD1
v_gene: TRBV12-3/TRBV12-4
abundance: NA
CDR3nt: TGTGCCAGCACCTCGCAGGGGGCCTACGAGCAGTACTTC
CDR3aa: CASTSQGAYEQYF

j_gene: TRBJ2-1
d_gene: NA
v_gene: TRBV3-1/TRBV3-2
abundance: NA
CDR3nt: TGTGCCAGCAGCCAAGATGAGACTAGGCTCGAGCAGTTCTTC
CDR3aa: CASSQDETRLEQFF

j_gene: TRBJ1-1
d_gene: TRBD1
v_gene: TRBV2
abundance: NA
CDR3nt: TGTGCCAGCAGAAAAACCAGGACAGGAAACACTGAAGCTTTCTTT
CDR3aa: CASRKTRTGNTEAFF

j_gene: TRBJ1-5
d_gene: NA
v_gene: TRBV11-2
abundance: few
CDR3nt: TGTGCCAGCAGCCACCTAGGTCAGCCCCAGCATTTT
CDR3aa: CASSHLGQPQHF

j_gene: TRBJ2-7
d_gene: NA
v_gene: TRBV3-1/TRBV3-2
abundance: once
CDR3nt: TGTGCCAGCAGCCAAATATCTGGAGGGGAGCAGTACTTC
CDR3aa: CASSQISGGEQYF

j_gene: TRBJ1-5
d_gene: NA
v_gene: TRBV24-1
abundance: few
CDR3nt: TGTGCCACCAGTGAGGCAGGGGATAGACAGCCCCAGCATTTT
CDR3aa: CATSEAGDRQPQHF

j_gene: TRBJ1-1
d_gene: NA
v_gene: TRBV15
abundance: once
CDR3nt: TGTGCCACCAGCCCCCACTGGGGCAGGATACAAACTGAAGCTTTCTTT
CDR3aa: CATSPHWGRIQTEAFF

j_gene: TRBJ2-7
d_gene: TRBD2
v_gene: TRBV25-1
abundance: NA
CDR3nt: TGTGCCAGCAGCCGGGGGGGGAAGGGCTCCTACGAGCAGTACTTC
CDR3aa: CASSRGGKGSYEQYF

j_gene: TRBJ1-5
d_gene: NA
v_gene: TRBV24-1
abundance: few
CDR3nt: TGTGCCACCAGTGCAGGGAGGGGCAATCAGCCCCAGCATTTT
CDR3aa: CATSAGRGNQPQHF

j_gene: TRBJ1-2
d_gene: TRBD1
v_gene: TRBV28
abundance: NA
CDR3nt: TGTGCCAGCAGTTTAATGGATGGACAGGGTCGGTATGGCTACACCTTC
CDR3aa: CASSLMDGQGRYGYTF

j_gene: TRBJ2-7
d_gene: NA
v_gene: TRBV25-1
abundance: NA
CDR3nt: TGTGCCAGCAGCGGGAGTAGTTACGAGCAGTACTTC
CDR3aa: CASSGSSYEQYF

j_gene: TRBJ1-1
d_gene: NA
v_gene: TRBV28
abundance: NA
CDR3nt: TGTGCCAGCAGCTTTTTGGACGGGAGGGACACTGAAGCTTTCTTT
CDR3aa: CASSFLDGRDTEAFF

j_gene: TRBJ1-6
d_gene: TRBD1
v_gene: TRBV20-1
abundance: NA
CDR3nt: TGCAGTGCTAGTCGTTCGAGACAGGGTTTTCTCAATTCACCCCTCCACTTT
CDR3aa: CSASRSRQGFLNSPLHF

j_gene: TRBJ2-3
d_gene: NA
v_gene: TRBV7-6
abundance: NA
CDR3nt: TGTGCCAGCAGGAGGGGGACCTACATTAGCACAGATACGCAGTATTTT
CDR3aa: CASRRGTYISTDTQYF

j_gene: TRBJ2-7
d_gene: NA
v_gene: TRBV2
abundance: once
CDR3nt: TGTGCCAGCAGTGAACGTAGCTACGAGCAGTACTTC
CDR3aa: CASSERSYEQYF

j_gene: TRBJ2-7
d_gene: NA
v_gene: TRBV28
abundance: NA
CDR3nt: TGTGCCAGCACCACAGGGGGGGGTGAGCAGTACTTC
CDR3aa: CASTTGGGEQYF

j_gene: TRBJ2-1
d_gene: NA
v_gene: TRBV9
abundance: NA
CDR3nt: TGTGCCAGCAGCGTAGATTTCCCCGGACAAATTTCCTATGAGCAGTTCTTC
CDR3aa: CASSVDFPGQISYEQFF

j_gene: TRBJ2-7
d_gene: TRBD1
v_gene: TRBV19
abundance: NA
CDR3nt: TGTGCCAGTAGTATTGGGCCGGGACAGATATACGAGCAGTACTTC
CDR3aa: CASSIGPGQIYEQYF

j_gene: TRBJ2-1
d_gene: TRBD2
v_gene: TRBV5-5
abundance: NA
CDR3nt: TGTGCCAGCAGCTTGGGGGCTAGCGGGAGTTGGAATGAGCAGTTCTTC
CDR3aa: CASSLGASGSWNEQFF

j_gene: TRBJ2-3
d_gene: NA
v_gene: TRBV18
abundance: once
CDR3nt: TGTGCCAGCTCACGGGGGCCGACAGGAAAAGATACGCAGTATTTT
CDR3aa: CASSRGPTGKDTQYF

j_gene: TRBJ2-7
d_gene: NA
v_gene: TRBV30
abundance: NA
CDR3nt: TGTGCCTGGACAAGTACACCCCGGGGCGAGCAGTACTTC
CDR3aa: CAWTSTPRGEQYF

j_gene: TRBJ2-1
d_gene: TRBD2
v_gene: TRBV7-9
abundance: NA
CDR3nt: TGTGCCAGCAGCACCTGGCTCGGTAAGCGGGAGGGCCGTGACAATGAGCAGTTCTTC
CDR3aa: CASSTWLGKREGRDNEQFF

j_gene: TRBJ2-7
d_gene: TRBD2
v_gene: TRBV18
abundance: NA
CDR3nt: TGTGCCAGCTCACCCGCGGGGGAATCCTACGAGCAGTACTTC
CDR3aa: CASSPAGESYEQYF

j_gene: TRBJ2-1
d_gene: TRBD2
v_gene: TRBV6-1
abundance: NA
CDR3nt: TGTGCCAGCAGTGACATGAGCGGGAGGGGCGGTGAGCAGTTCTTC
CDR3aa: CASSDMSGRGGEQFF

j_gene: TRBJ2-7
d_gene: TRBD2
v_gene: TRBV7-2
abundance: NA
CDR3nt: TGTGCCAGCAGCCAAGGGAGGGCCGTCTACGAGCAGTACTTC
CDR3aa: CASSQGRAVYEQYF

j_gene: TRBJ1-2
d_gene: NA
v_gene: TRBV10-3
abundance: NA
CDR3nt: TGTGCCATCAGACAAACAGGGAATAACTATGGCTACACCTTC
CDR3aa: CAIRQTGNNYGYTF

j_gene: TRBJ1-6
d_gene: NA
v_gene: TRBV28
abundance: NA
CDR3nt: TGTGCCAGCAGATCCCCCCGGGGATCACCCCTCCACTTT
CDR3aa: CASRSPRGSPLHF

j_gene: TRBJ2-1
d_gene: TRBD2
v_gene: TRBV5-1
abundance: NA
CDR3nt: TGCGCCAGCACCCCCCAGCTAGCGGGAGAGAACAATGAGCAGTTCTTC
CDR3aa: CASTPQLAGENNEQFF

j_gene: TRBJ1-5
d_gene: TRBD1
v_gene: TRBV18
abundance: NA
CDR3nt: TGTGCCAGCTCTCCAGGGGGCTTCGATCAGCCCCAGCATTTT
CDR3aa: CASSPGGFDQPQHF

j_gene: TRBJ1-1
d_gene: NA
v_gene: TRBV28
abundance: NA
CDR3nt: TGTGCCATCGAATCCCCCGGGAGCAACACTGAAGCTTTCTTT
CDR3aa: CAIESPGSNTEAFF

j_gene: TRBJ1-2
d_gene: NA
v_gene: TRBV4-3
abundance: NA
CDR3nt: TGCGCCAGCAGCCAAACGGTGGGGGCGGTTGGCTACACCTTC
CDR3aa: CASSQTVGAVGYTF

j_gene: TRBJ2-5
d_gene: TRBD1
v_gene: TRBV11-2
abundance: NA
CDR3nt: TGTGCCAGCAGCTCCATTGGGACAGGGAAAGAGACCCAGTACTTC
CDR3aa: CASSSIGTGKETQYF

j_gene: TRBJ1-2
d_gene: NA
v_gene: TRBV10-3
abundance: NA
CDR3nt: TGTGCCATCAGTGAGAACAGGGCCAACTATGGCTACACCTTC
CDR3aa: CAISENRANYGYTF

j_gene: TRBJ2-7
d_gene: NA
v_gene: TRBV7-9
abundance: NA
CDR3nt: TGTGCCAGCAGCCTTGGACTACCCGAAGCCTACGAGCAGTACTTC
CDR3aa: CASSLGLPEAYEQYF

j_gene: TRBJ2-7
d_gene: TRBD1
v_gene: TRBV9
abundance: NA
CDR3nt: TGTGCCAGCAGCGTCCTGAGCGGGACAGGGACCGAGCAGTACTTC
CDR3aa: CASSVLSGTGTEQYF

j_gene: TRBJ2-7
d_gene: TRBD2
v_gene: TRBV5-1
abundance: NA
CDR3nt: TGCGCCAGCAGCTTGGATATAGCGGGCAAGCAGTACTTC
CDR3aa: CASSLDIAGKQYF

j_gene: TRBJ1-1
d_gene: TRBD1
v_gene: TRBV19
abundance: NA
CDR3nt: TGTGCCAGTAGTACAGGGGGCGGTCCCACTGAAGCTTTCTTT
CDR3aa: CASSTGGGPTEAFF

j_gene: TRBJ2-3
d_gene: NA
v_gene: TRBV5-1
abundance: NA
CDR3nt: TGCGCCAGCAGCTTGGCCCTGGGGACTCTAAGCACAGATACGCAGTATTTT
CDR3aa: CASSLALGTLSTDTQYF

j_gene: TRBJ2-1
d_gene: NA
v_gene: TRBV10-3
abundance: NA
CDR3nt: TGTTCCAGTAAAGAAGGGGCCTACCCAACCGATGAGCAGTTCTTC
CDR3aa: CSSKEGAYPTDEQFF

j_gene: TRBJ1-2
d_gene: NA
v_gene: TRBV29-1
abundance: NA
CDR3nt: TGCAGCGCCCCATTACCGGGGTCCGGCTACACCTTC
CDR3aa: CSAPLPGSGYTF

j_gene: TRBJ1-4
d_gene: NA
v_gene: TRBV30
abundance: NA
CDR3nt: TGTGCCTGGAGTGTACTTGGGGGCCGGGTGTTTTTT
CDR3aa: CAWSVLGGRVFF

j_gene: TRBJ2-7
d_gene: TRBD1
v_gene: TRBV5-1
abundance: NA
CDR3nt: TGCGCCAGCAGCCGACAGGGGGCTGCCTACGAGCAGTACTTC
CDR3aa: CASSRQGAAYEQYF

j_gene: TRBJ1-5
d_gene: NA
v_gene: TRBV9
abundance: NA
CDR3nt: TGTGCCAGCAGCGTAGGGGGGGGAAGCGGTCAGCCCCAGCATTTT
CDR3aa: CASSVGGGSGQPQHF

j_gene: TRBJ1-1
d_gene: NA
v_gene: TRBV3-1/TRBV3-2
abundance: once
CDR3nt: TGTGCCAGCAGCAATAAAAACAGGGTTCTGAACACTGAAGCTTTCTTT
CDR3aa: CASSNKNRVLNTEAFF